This TCR beta chain was sequenced for a study of blood T cell repertoires in COVID-19. Study summary: Researchers got acute and convalescent COVID-19 samples from the United States, Italy and Spain. The analysed material was cDNA or gDNA that came from T cells, B-cell-depleted T cells, or PBMCs.

TCRdb keeps only in-frame clones here, not all; method: immunoSEQ multiplex PCR. The sample holds over 150,000 clones, around four fifths seen once. Seattle researchers signed up patients amid active infection and tracked them longitudinally. Sequencing was done on a sample of peripheral blood. The origin of this receptor is a woman at least 80 years old with COVID-19, enrolled during active disease.

The CDR3: CASRGQTSANYGYTF. The CDR3 nucleotides read TGTGCCAGCAGGGGACAAACATCAGCTAACTATGGCTACACCTTC. V and J are TRBV14 and TRBJ1-2; maybe TRBD1 (6 bases). Trimming pared 6 bases from V and 0 bases from J, leaving 14 bases between. Germline V CDR1 and CDR2: SGHDN, FVKESK. The CDR3 sequence is 15 residues long.